The text below deals with one TCR beta chain. Its specificity is not known. CDR1 is SGHRS, CDR2 YFSETQ, per germline. The junction had 12 bases not matched to a gene; V was cut back by 4 bases and J by 2 bases. The length of the CDR3 is 16 residues. This entry belongs to a study of T cells in narcolepsy. Study context: Patients with NT1 or NT2 and healthy control donors were enrolled.

General observations from the study: Reportedly, autoreactive clonotypes were serially detected in patients' blood but not controls'. In some patient and control memory CD4+ samples, autoreactive clones were absent.

Repertoires were generated with immunoSEQ multiplex PCR, while TCRdb's copy carries only in-frame clones and drops some. The top ten hold approximately 1.1% of the sample, which has about 30,000 clones, roughly four fifths seen once. The material sequenced was CD45RA- memory CD4+ T cells from PBMCs. The chain is built from TRBV5-1 and TRBJ2-7; 7 nucleotides agree with TRBD1. The TCR originated in a human donor with narcolepsy. The CDR3 DNA reads TGCGCCAGCAGCCCGTTTGGACGACAGGGCACCTACGAGCAGTACTTC. Translating gives CASSPFGRQGTYEQYF.